This is a list of T cell receptor beta chains from one sample in a study of blood T cell repertoires in COVID-19. The assay was immunoSEQ multiplex PCR, and TCRdb's table has in-frame clones only and misses some. The repertoire holds about 210,000 clones, about 90% seen once, with around 1.2% in the top ten. What was sequenced was peripheral blood. These receptors all stem from a man aged 25 to 40 with acute or convalescent COVID-19. Each CDR3 is given with its conserved first and last residue. The D gene is left open where the match is weak. Size is omitted from some rows. Given values are once, few, many or a class for expanded clones.

d_gene,abundance,j_gene,v_gene,CDR3aa,CDR3nt
NA,NA,TRBJ1-2,TRBV13,CASSPRWEGGYGYTF,TGTGCCAGCAGCCCCAGGTGGGAGGGAGGCTATGGCTACACCTTC
TRBD2,NA,TRBJ2-3,TRBV18,CASSWTSGSSDTQYF,TGTGCCAGCTCATGGACTAGCGGGAGTTCGGATACGCAGTATTTT
NA,NA,TRBJ2-7,TRBV9,CASSARTDHSYEQYF,TGTGCCAGCAGCGCAAGGACAGATCACTCCTACGAGCAGTACTTC
TRBD1,NA,TRBJ2-7,TRBV27,CASSPFQGAHEQYF,TGTGCCAGCAGTCCATTCCAGGGGGCACACGAGCAGTACTTC
TRBD1,once,TRBJ1-2,TRBV19,CASKGGPYGYTF,TGTGCCAGTAAAGGGGGCCCCTATGGCTACACCTTC
NA,NA,TRBJ1-2,TRBV28,CASSLGSGGYGYTF,TGTGCCAGCAGTTTAGGATCGGGGGGCTATGGCTACACCTTC
TRBD1,NA,TRBJ2-2,TRBV6-5,CARNQGDTGELFF,TGTGCCAGGAACCAGGGGGACACCGGGGAGCTGTTTTTT
NA,NA,TRBJ1-1,TRBV7-3,CASSPETALNTEAFF,TGTGCCAGCAGCCCGGAGACAGCGCTAAACACTGAAGCTTTCTTT
TRBD1,NA,TRBJ1-1,TRBV6-5,CASTEPGTGEAFF,TGTGCCAGCACCGAACCCGGGACAGGGGAAGCTTTCTTT
NA,NA,TRBJ1-5,TRBV30,CAWSFGQYSNQPQHF,TGTGCCTGGAGCTTTGGTCAGTATAGCAATCAGCCCCAGCATTTT
NA,NA,TRBJ1-1,TRBV15,CATSRLFGDQNTEAFF,TGTGCCACCAGCAGGCTCTTCGGAGATCAGAACACTGAAGCTTTCTTT
NA,NA,TRBJ2-5,TRBV20-1,CSASGPSGQETQYF,TGCAGTGCTAGTGGGCCTAGTGGTCAAGAGACCCAGTACTTC
NA,NA,TRBJ2-2,TRBV6-1,CASSERRLARTGELFF,TGTGCCAGCAGTGAAAGAAGGCTAGCGCGGACCGGGGAGCTGTTTTTT
TRBD2,NA,TRBJ2-7,TRBV6-1,CASSEAKTLAGLHSAQYF,TGTGCCAGCAGTGAAGCGAAAACCCTAGCGGGCCTACATTCCGCGCAGTACTTC
NA,once,TRBJ1-4,TRBV24-1,CATSDSFRGFITSNEKLFF,TGTGCCACCAGTGATTCGTTTCGAGGGTTCATAACGTCCAATGAAAAACTGTTTTTT
TRBD2,NA,TRBJ2-7,TRBV28,CASPGEAGPYEQYF,TGTGCCAGCCCTGGGGAAGCGGGGCCCTACGAGCAGTACTTC
TRBD1,NA,TRBJ1-5,TRBV28,CASSSQGDQPQHF,TGTGCCAGCAGTTCGCAGGGGGATCAGCCCCAGCATTTT
NA,NA,TRBJ2-7,TRBV6-4,CASTPYGGEQYF,TGTGCCAGCACCCCCTATGGGGGGGAGCAGTACTTC
NA,NA,TRBJ1-1,TRBV7-6,CASSFVSGLDTEAFF,TGTGCCAGCAGCTTCGTATCGGGGTTGGACACTGAAGCTTTCTTT
TRBD2,NA,TRBJ2-1,TRBV3-1/TRBV3-2,CASSQGPRTSGIRASLNEQFF,TGTGCCAGCAGCCAAGGGCCCAGGACTAGCGGGATTCGAGCCAGCCTCAATGAGCAGTTCTTC
NA,NA,TRBJ2-1,TRBV25-1,CASKGPLSYNEQFF,TGTGCCAGCAAGGGGCCCCTCTCCTACAATGAGCAGTTCTTC
TRBD2,NA,TRBJ2-7,TRBV5-8,CASSFLAGVYNYEQYF,TGTGCCAGCAGCTTCCTAGCGGGGGTCTACAATTACGAGCAGTACTTC
NA,NA,TRBJ2-5,TRBV12-1,CASSPSARAGGPGTQYF,TGTGCCAGCAGCCCCTCGGCTCGGGCGGGGGGGCCGGGGACCCAGTACTTC
TRBD1,once,TRBJ1-2,TRBV7-3,CASSPDRVGYTF,TGTGCCAGCAGCCCCGACAGGGTTGGCTACACCTTC
NA,many,TRBJ1-1,TRBV11-2,CASSLEMGRKNTEAFF,TGTGCCAGCAGCTTAGAGATGGGCAGGAAGAACACTGAAGCTTTCTTT
NA,NA,TRBJ1-3,TRBV3-1/TRBV3-2,CASSQAVRESGNTIYF,TGTGCCAGCAGCCAAGCCGTCCGGGAGTCTGGAAACACCATATATTTT
NA,NA,TRBJ2-3,TRBV3-1/TRBV3-2,CASSLQGLTDTQYF,TGTGCCAGCAGCCTCCAGGGACTCACAGATACGCAGTATTTT
NA,NA,TRBJ2-1,TRBV2,CASSPTSPWANEQFF,TGTGCCAGCAGCCCGACTAGTCCCTGGGCAAATGAGCAGTTCTTC
TRBD1,NA,TRBJ2-3,TRBV2,CASSGQGADTQYF,TGTGCCAGCAGTGGACAGGGGGCAGATACGCAGTATTTT
NA,NA,TRBJ2-1,TRBV27,CASSRRGGSYNEQFF,TGTGCCAGCTCCAGGAGGGGAGGCTCCTACAATGAGCAGTTCTTC
NA,NA,TRBJ1-1,TRBV28,CASSPTGGARARSTEAFF,TGTGCCAGCAGTCCGACCGGGGGGGCAAGGGCTCGGAGCACTGAAGCTTTCTTT
TRBD1,NA,TRBJ1-5,TRBV19,CASSILDRTQGQPQHF,TGTGCCAGTAGTATTCTGGACAGGACCCAAGGGCAGCCCCAGCATTTT
TRBD1,NA,TRBJ2-7,TRBV6-1,CASKGTGDEQYF,TGTGCCAGCAAAGGGACAGGGGACGAGCAGTACTTC
TRBD1,NA,TRBJ2-3,TRBV5-1,CASSYGDSPTQYF,TGCGCCAGCAGCTACGGGGACAGCCCTACGCAGTATTTT
NA,NA,TRBJ2-7,TRBV21-1,CASSKVGQEQYF,TGTGCCAGCAGCAAAGTAGGACAGGAGCAGTACTTC
NA,NA,TRBJ2-1,TRBV7-3,CASSPFSVVGVEQFF,TGTGCCAGCAGTCCTTTTTCAGTGGTTGGTGTTGAGCAGTTCTTC
NA,NA,TRBJ2-1,TRBV19,CASSIRGSSYNEQFF,TGTGCCAGTAGTATTAGGGGGAGCTCCTACAATGAGCAGTTCTTC
NA,NA,TRBJ1-6,TRBV7-2,CASSPQTYNSPLHF,TGTGCCAGCAGCCCGCAGACCTATAATTCACCCCTCCACTTT
NA,NA,TRBJ1-1,TRBV12-3/TRBV12-4,CASSAFDSEAFF,TGTGCCAGCAGTGCCTTTGACTCTGAAGCTTTCTTT
TRBD2,NA,TRBJ2-7,TRBV6-6,CASSRDYTQYEQYF,TGTGCCAGCAGTCGGGACTATACCCAGTACGAGCAGTACTTC
NA,NA,TRBJ1-4,TRBV27,CASSFEEGGVVDGGEKLFF,TGTGCCAGCAGTTTCGAAGAAGGAGGGGTGGTAGATGGTGGTGAAAAACTGTTTTTT
NA,NA,TRBJ1-5,TRBV14,CASSQPRQLSNQPQHF,TGTGCCAGCAGCCAACCGAGACAACTTAGCAATCAGCCCCAGCATTTT
TRBD2,NA,TRBJ2-7,TRBV29-1,CSVLAGGSEQYF,TGCAGCGTCCTAGCGGGAGGATCGGAGCAGTACTTC
TRBD1,NA,TRBJ1-2,TRBV5-1,CASSIRQGSGGYTF,TGCGCCAGCAGTATACGACAGGGGAGCGGCGGCTACACCTTC